This T cell receptor (beta chain) comes out of a study of blood T cell repertoires in COVID-19. The V and J ends lost 4 bases and 4 bases, in that order; junction bases with no gene match: 4. Germline V CDR1 and CDR2: SGHNT, YENEEA. The CDR3 is 14 residues long. The table came from immunoSEQ multiplex PCR; TCRdb's copy has only in-frame clones and leaves some out. Of roughly 220,000 clones listed, 75% to 90% are singletons. The age range of participants was about 18 to 89 years, with residence in fewer than 25 US areas. The specimen was PBMCs or T cells enriched from blood (not recorded which). The chain links TRBV11-3 to TRBJ2-3; 8 positions agree with TRBD2. This receptor was taken from a woman aged 18-35 years in a cohort exposed to, infected with or recovered from COVID-19 (not recorded which). CDR3 loop: CASSSREGADTQYF. The CDR3 DNA sequence: TGTGCCAGCAGCTCCCGGGAGGGCGCAGATACGCAGTATTTT.